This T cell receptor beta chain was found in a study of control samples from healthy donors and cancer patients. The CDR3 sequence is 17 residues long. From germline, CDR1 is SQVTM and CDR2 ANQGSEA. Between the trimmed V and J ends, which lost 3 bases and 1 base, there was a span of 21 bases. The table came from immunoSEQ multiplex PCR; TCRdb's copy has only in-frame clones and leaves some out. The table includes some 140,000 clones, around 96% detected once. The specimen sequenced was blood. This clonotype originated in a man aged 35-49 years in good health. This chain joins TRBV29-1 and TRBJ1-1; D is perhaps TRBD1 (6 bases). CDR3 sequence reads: CSVDRGAPGWGNTEAFF. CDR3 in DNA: TGCAGCGTTGATCGGGGGGCGCCGGGATGGGGGAACACTGAAGCTTTCTTT.